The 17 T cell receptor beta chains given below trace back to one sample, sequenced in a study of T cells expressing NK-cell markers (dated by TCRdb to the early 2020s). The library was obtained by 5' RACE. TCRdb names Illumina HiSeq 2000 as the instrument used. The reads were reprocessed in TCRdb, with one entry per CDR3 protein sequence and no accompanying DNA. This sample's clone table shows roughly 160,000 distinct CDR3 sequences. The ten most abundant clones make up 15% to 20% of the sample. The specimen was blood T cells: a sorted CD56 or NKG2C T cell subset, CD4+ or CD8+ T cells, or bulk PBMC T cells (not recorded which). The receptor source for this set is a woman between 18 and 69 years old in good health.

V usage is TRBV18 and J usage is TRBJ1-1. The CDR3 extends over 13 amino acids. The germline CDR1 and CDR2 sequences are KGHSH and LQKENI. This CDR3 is CASSPGRPTEAFF.

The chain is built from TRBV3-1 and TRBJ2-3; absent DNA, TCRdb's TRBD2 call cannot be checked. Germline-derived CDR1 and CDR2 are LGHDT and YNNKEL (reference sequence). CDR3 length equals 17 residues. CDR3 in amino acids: CASSPPPSSGRSDTQYF.

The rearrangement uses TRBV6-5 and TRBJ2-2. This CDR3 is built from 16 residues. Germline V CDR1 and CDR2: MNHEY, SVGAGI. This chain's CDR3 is CASSYVSSWVSGELFF.

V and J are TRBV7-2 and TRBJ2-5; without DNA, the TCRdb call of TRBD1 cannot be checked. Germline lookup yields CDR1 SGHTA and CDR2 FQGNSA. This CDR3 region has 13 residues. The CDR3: CASSRARGETQYF.

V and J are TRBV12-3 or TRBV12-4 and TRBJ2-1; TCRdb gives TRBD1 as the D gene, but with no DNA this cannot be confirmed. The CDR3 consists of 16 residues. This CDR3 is CASSYEGDTSYNEQFF.

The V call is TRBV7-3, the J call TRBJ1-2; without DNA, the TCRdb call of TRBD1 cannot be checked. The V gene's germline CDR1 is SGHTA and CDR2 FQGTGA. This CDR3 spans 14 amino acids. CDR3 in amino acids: CASSSGPSGHGYTF.

This CDR3 reads CASSLGGTLADTQYF. This chain links TRBV7-2 with TRBJ2-3. Germline assignment: CDR1 SGHTA and CDR2 FQGNSA. The CDR3 totals 15 residues.

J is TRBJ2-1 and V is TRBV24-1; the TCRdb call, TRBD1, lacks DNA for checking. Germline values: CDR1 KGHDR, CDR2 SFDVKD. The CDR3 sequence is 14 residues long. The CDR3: CATSDSISGTGSYF.

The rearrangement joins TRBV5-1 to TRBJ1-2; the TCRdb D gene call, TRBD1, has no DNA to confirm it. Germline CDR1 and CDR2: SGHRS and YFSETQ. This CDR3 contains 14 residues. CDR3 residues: CASSLQQGNYGYTF.

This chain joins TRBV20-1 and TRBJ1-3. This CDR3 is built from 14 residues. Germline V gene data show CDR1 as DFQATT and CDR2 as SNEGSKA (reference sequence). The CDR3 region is CSPRRDTSGNTIYF.

CDR3: CASSPPLMGSQPQHF. The chain carries TRBV18 and TRBJ1-5. The V gene's germline CDR1 is KGHSH and CDR2 LQKENI. The CDR3 runs to 15 residues. The complete variable domain, with remaining parts taken from reference TRBV18 and TRBJ1-5, reads NAGVMQNPRHLVRRRGQEARLRCSPMKGHSHVYWYRQLPEEGLKFMVYLQKENIIDESGMPKERFSAEFPKEGPSILRIQQVVRGDSAAYFCASSPPLMGSQPQHFGDGTRLSIL.

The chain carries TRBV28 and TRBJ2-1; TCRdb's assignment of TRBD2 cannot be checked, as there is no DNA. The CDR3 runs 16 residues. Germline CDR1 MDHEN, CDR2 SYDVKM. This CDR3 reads CASSSPGGGRAHEQFF.

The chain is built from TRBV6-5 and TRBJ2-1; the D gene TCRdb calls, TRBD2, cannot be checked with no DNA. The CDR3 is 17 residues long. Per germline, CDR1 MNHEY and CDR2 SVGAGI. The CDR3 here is CASSSPGTSGRFNEQFF.

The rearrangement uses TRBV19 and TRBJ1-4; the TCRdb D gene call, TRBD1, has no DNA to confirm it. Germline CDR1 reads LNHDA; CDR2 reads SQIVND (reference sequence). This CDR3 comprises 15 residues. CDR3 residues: CASRPNRKSNEKLFF.

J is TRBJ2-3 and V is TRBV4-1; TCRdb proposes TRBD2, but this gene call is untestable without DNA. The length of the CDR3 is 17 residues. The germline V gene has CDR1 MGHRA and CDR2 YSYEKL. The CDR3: CASSPGLAGGPVDTQYF.

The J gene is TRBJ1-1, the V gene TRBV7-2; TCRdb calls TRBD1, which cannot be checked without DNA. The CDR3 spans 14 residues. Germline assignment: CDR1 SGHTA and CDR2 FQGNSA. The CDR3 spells CASSFSGRTDEAFF.

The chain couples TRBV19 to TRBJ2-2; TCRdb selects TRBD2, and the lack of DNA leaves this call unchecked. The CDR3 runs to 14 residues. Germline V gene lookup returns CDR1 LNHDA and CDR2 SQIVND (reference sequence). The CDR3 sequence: CASSMGSLTGELFF.